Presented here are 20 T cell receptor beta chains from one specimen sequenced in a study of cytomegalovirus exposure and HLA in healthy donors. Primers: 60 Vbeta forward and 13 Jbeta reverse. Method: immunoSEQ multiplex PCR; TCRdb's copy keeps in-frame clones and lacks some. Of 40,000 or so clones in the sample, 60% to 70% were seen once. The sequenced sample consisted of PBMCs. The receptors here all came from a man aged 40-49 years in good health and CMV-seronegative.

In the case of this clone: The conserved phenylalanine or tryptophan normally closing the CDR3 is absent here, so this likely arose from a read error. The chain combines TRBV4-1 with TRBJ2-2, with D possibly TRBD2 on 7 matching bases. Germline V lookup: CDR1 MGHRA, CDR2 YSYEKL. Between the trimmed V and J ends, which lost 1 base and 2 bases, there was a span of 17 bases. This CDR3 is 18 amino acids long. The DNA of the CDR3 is TGCGCCAGCAGCCAAGGGAGGGGGAGGGGGAAAAACACCGGGGAGCTGTTTGTT. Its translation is CASSQGRGRGKNTGELFV.

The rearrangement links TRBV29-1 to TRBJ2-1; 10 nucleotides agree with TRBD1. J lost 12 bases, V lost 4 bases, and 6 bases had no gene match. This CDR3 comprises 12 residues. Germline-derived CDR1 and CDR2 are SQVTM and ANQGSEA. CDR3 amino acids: CSVGEGDRGQFF. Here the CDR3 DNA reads TGCAGCGTTGGAGAGGGGGACAGGGGGCAGTTCTTC.

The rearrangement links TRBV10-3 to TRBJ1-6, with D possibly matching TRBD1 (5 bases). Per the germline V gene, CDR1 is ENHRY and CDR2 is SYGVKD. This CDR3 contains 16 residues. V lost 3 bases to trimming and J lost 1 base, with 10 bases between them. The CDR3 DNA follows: TGTGCCATCAGTGATGGACATGAGTCCTATAATTCACCCCTCCACTTT. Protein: CAISDGHESYNSPLHF.

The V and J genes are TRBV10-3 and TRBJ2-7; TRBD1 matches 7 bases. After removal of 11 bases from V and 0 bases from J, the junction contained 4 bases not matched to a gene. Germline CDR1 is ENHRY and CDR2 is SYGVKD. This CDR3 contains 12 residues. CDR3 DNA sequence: TGTGCCGTAGGGACAGTCTCCTACGAGCAGTACTTC. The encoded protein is CAVGTVSYEQYF.

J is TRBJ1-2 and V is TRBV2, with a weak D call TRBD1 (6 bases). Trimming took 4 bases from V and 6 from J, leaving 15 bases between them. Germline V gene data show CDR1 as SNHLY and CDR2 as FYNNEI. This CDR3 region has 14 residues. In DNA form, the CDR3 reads TGTGCCAGCAGTGTCGACTCAGGGGAGCATGGCTACACCTTC. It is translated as CASSVDSGEHGYTF.

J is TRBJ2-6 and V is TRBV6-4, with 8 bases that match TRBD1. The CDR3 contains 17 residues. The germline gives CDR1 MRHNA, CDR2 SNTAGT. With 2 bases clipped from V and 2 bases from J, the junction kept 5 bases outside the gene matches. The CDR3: CASSDSPGGTGANVLTF. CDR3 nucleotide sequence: TGTGCCAGCAGTGACAGTCCAGGGGGCACTGGGGCCAACGTCCTGACTTTC.

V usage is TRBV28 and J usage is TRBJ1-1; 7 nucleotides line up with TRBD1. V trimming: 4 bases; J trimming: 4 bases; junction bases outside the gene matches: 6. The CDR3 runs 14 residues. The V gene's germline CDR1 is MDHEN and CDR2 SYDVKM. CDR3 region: CASSSRQGFTEAFF. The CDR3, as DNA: TGTGCCAGCAGTTCCCGACAGGGATTCACTGAAGCTTTCTTT.

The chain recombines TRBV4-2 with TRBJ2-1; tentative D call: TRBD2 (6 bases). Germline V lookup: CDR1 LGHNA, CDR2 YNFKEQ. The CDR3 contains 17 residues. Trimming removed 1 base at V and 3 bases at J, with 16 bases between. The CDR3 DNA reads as TGTGCCAGCAGCCAAGTATTAGGCGGGGCGGGCTACAATGAGCAGTTCTTC. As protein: CASSQVLGGAGYNEQFF.

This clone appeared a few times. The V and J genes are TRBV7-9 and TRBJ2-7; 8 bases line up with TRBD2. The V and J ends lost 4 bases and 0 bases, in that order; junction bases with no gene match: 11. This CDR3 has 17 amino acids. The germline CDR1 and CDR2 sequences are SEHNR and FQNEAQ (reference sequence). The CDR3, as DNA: TGTGCCAGCAGCTCCGTAGGTAGCGGGGCCAGCTCCTACGAGCAGTACTTC. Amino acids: CASSSVGSGASSYEQYF.

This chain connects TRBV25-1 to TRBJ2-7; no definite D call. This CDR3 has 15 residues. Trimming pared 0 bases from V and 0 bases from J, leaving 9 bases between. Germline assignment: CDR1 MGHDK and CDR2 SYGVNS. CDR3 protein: CASSEYNTASYEQYF. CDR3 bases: TGTGCCAGCAGTGAATATAACACAGCCTCCTACGAGCAGTACTTC.

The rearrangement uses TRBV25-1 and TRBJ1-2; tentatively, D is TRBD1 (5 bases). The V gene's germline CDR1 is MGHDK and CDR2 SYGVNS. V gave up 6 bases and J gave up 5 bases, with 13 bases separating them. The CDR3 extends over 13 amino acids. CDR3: CASRGGKRYGYTF. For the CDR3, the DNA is TGTGCCAGCAGGGGGGGAAAAAGATATGGCTACACCTTC.

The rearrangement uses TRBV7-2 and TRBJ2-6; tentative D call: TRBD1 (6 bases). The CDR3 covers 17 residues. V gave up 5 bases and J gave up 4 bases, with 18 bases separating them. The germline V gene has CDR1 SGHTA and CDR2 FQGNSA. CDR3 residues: CASSRQTGHLGANVLTF. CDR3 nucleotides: TGTGCCAGCAGCCGTCAGACAGGCCATCTGGGGGCCAACGTCCTGACTTTC.

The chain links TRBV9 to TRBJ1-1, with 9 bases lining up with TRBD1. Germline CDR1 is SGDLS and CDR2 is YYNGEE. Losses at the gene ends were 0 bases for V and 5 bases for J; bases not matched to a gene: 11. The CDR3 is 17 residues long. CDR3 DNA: TGTGCCAGCAGCGTAGGGCTAGGGAGGACAGGGGATACTGAAGCTTTCTTT. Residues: CASSVGLGRTGDTEAFF.

CDR3 loop: CASSPLTSGANEQFF. DNA of the CDR3: TGTGCCAGCTCACCACTGACTAGCGGGGCAAATGAGCAGTTCTTC. This sequence joins TRBV18 and TRBJ2-1; 11 bases map to TRBD2. The CDR3 has 15 residues. Germline values: CDR1 KGHSH, CDR2 LQKENI. With V trimmed by 1 base and J by 7 bases, 3 bases remained unmatched.

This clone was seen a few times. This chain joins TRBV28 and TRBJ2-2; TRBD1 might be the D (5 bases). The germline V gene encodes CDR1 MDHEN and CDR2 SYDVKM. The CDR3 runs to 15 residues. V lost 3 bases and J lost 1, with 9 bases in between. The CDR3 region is CASSFITGNTGELFF. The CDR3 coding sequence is TGTGCCAGCAGTTTTATAACAGGGAACACCGGGGAGCTGTTTTTT. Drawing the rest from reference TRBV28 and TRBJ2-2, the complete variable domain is DVKVTQSSRYLVKRTGEKVFLECVQDMDHENMFWYRQDPGLGLRLIYFSYDVKMKEKGDIPEGYSVSREKKERFSLILESASTNQTSMYLCASSFITGNTGELFFGEGSRLTVL.

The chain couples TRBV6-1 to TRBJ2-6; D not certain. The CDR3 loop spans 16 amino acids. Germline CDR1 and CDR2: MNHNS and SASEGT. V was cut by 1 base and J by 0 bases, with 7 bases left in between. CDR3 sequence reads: CASSEVYGSGANVLTF. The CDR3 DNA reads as TGTGCCAGCAGTGAAGTGTACGGCTCTGGGGCCAACGTCCTGACTTTC.

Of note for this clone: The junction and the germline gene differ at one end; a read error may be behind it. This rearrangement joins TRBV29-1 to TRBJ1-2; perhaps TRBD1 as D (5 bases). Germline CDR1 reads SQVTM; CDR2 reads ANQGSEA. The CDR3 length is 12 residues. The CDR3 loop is CSVEAGGYGYTF. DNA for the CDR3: TGCAGCGTGGAAGCGGGGGGGTATGGCTACACCTTC.

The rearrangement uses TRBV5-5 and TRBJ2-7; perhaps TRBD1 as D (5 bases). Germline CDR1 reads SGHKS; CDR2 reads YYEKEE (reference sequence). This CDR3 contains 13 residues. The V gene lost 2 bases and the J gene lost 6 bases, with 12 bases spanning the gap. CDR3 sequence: CASSFERGFEQYF. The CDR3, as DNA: TGTGCCAGCAGCTTCGAAAGGGGTTTCGAGCAGTACTTC.

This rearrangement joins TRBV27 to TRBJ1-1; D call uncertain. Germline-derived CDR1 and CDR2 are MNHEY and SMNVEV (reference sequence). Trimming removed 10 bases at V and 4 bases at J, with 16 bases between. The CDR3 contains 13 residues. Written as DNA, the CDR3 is TGTGCCACCTTCAGGTTGGGGAGCACTGAAGCTTTCTTT. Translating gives CATFRLGSTEAFF.

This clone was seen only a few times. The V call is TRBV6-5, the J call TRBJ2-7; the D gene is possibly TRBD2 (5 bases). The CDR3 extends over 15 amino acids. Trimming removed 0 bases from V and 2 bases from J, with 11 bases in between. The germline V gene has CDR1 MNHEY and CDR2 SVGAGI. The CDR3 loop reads CASSYSRGHPYEQYF. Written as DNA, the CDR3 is TGTGCCAGCAGTTACTCGAGAGGGCACCCCTACGAGCAGTACTTC.